This T cell receptor beta chain was identified in a study of glioma-infiltrating T cells after dendritic cell vaccination. The sample's time point: after dendritic cell vaccination, including at tumor progression/relapse. Selection required adequate fresh-frozen tumor tissue plus more than two years' survival data. None of the glioblastoma patients had an isocitrate dehydrogenase mutation. Up to about 2 ug genomic DNA was used for TCRB CDR3 amplification. The PCR used 60 V beta and 13 J beta primers. Here immunoSEQ multiplex PCR was the method, and the copy in TCRdb shows in-frame clones only, minus some. The top ten hold around 2.3% of the sample, which has 75,000 to 95,000 clones, more than 75% seen once. With 4 bases removed from V and 4 bases from J, the gap between germline ends came to 14 bases. This CDR3 region has 15 residues.

The genes are TRBV23-1 and TRBJ1-3; D is perhaps TRBD1 (5 bases). TRBV23-1 falls under the ORF class, with uncertain function. This clonotype was sampled from a human donor with glioblastoma. Sequences were derived from blood, sampled after dendritic cell vaccination. The CDR3 DNA sequence: TGCGCCAGCAGTCTGATTGGGGACTCCGGAAACACCATATATTTT. Translated, it gives CASSLIGDSGNTIYF.